The rows below give T cell receptor beta chains drawn from one sample of a study of cytomegalovirus exposure and HLA in healthy donors. Here immunoSEQ multiplex PCR was the method, and the copy in TCRdb shows in-frame clones only, minus some. The sample records more than 60,000 clones, around three quarters being singletons. The material sequenced was PBMCs. The receptors were sampled from a woman aged 25 to 39 in good health and CMV-seronegative. Both conserved end residues are part of each CDR3. D genes are given only for firm matches. Some rows have no size entry. The others give once, few or many, or a class for an expanded clone.

V gene	D gene	J gene	clone size	CDR3 protein	CDR3 DNA
TRBV6-5	-	TRBJ2-7	-	CASSYRSSPLGSEQYF	TGTGCCAGCAGTTACCGAAGCTCTCCCCTCGGGTCCGAGCAGTACTTC
TRBV18	-	TRBJ1-1	-	CASSPRVREGTEAFF	TGTGCCAGCTCACCCCGAGTCAGGGAAGGTACTGAAGCTTTCTTT
TRBV6-1	TRBD1	TRBJ2-7	-	CASSDRQGRSYEQYF	TGTGCCAGCAGTGACCGACAGGGGCGGTCCTACGAGCAGTACTTC
TRBV7-9	TRBD2	TRBJ2-3	-	CASSFSGIITDTQYF	TGTGCCAGCAGCTTTAGCGGGATTATCACAGATACGCAGTATTTT
TRBV9	-	TRBJ2-1	-	CASSVVGTLGYEQFF	TGTGCCAGCAGCGTAGTAGGGACTCTGGGCTATGAGCAGTTCTTC
TRBV9	-	TRBJ2-1	-	CASSVGDEEGWEQFF	TGTGCCAGCAGCGTAGGGGACGAGGAGGGTTGGGAGCAGTTCTTC
TRBV5-4	TRBD1	TRBJ2-3	-	CASSLSRDRGTDTQYF	TGTGCCAGCAGCCTTTCGAGGGACAGGGGTACAGATACGCAGTATTTT
TRBV27	TRBD2	TRBJ2-7	-	CASSFTSGSYEQYF	TGTGCCAGCAGTTTCACTAGCGGCTCCTACGAGCAGTACTTC
TRBV2	-	TRBJ2-7	once	CASMRTYEQYF	TGTGCCAGCATGCGAACCTACGAGCAGTACTTC
TRBV27	-	TRBJ2-5	-	CASSLGQGRVETQYF	TGTGCCAGCAGTTTAGGGCAGGGGCGGGTGGAGACCCAGTACTTC
TRBV6-1	-	TRBJ1-3	-	CASRRGLVSGNTIYF	TGTGCCAGCAGGCGCGGACTGGTCTCTGGAAACACCATATATTTT
TRBV7-9	-	TRBJ1-4	-	CASSRGLNTNEKLFF	TGTGCCAGCAGCCGAGGACTAAATACTAATGAAAAACTGTTTTTT
TRBV6-7	-	TRBJ2-1	once	CASSYRYFSSYNEQFF	TGTGCCAGCAGTTACCGTTACTTTAGCTCCTACAATGAGCAGTTCTTC
TRBV4-1	TRBD1	TRBJ1-4	-	CASSQDPGTDNEKLFF	TGCGCCAGCAGCCAAGACCCCGGGACAGATAATGAAAAACTGTTTTTT
TRBV6-1	TRBD1	TRBJ1-1	few	CASRQGSLEAFF	TGTGCCAGCCGACAGGGCTCCCTTGAAGCTTTCTTT
TRBV6-4	-	TRBJ2-6	-	CASSDSGGQLSGANVLTF	TGTGCCAGCAGTGACTCGGGGGGGCAGCTCTCTGGGGCCAACGTCCTGACTTTC
TRBV20-1	TRBD1	TRBJ1-1	-	CSARGQGKAFF	TGCAGTGCTAGGGGACAGGGGAAAGCTTTCTTT
TRBV9	TRBD2	TRBJ2-7	-	CASSATGTSGYEQYF	TGTGCCAGCAGCGCCACCGGGACTAGCGGTTACGAGCAGTACTTC
TRBV30	-	TRBJ2-1	-	CAWSSTGVMGDEQFF	TGTGCCTGGAGTTCGACGGGGGTAATGGGGGATGAGCAGTTCTTC
TRBV6-6	TRBD1	TRBJ2-3	-	CASSYADRDADTQYF	TGTGCCAGCAGTTATGCCGACAGGGATGCCGATACGCAGTATTTT
TRBV29-1	-	TRBJ1-1	-	CSGQQVMNTEAFF	TGCAGCGGACAACAGGTCATGAACACTGAAGCTTTCTTT
TRBV29-1	TRBD1	TRBJ2-2	-	CSVEAGTGALTNTGELFF	TGCAGCGTTGAGGCCGGGACAGGGGCTTTAACGAACACCGGGGAGCTGTTTTTT
TRBV20-1	-	TRBJ1-1	-	CSAIGYTEAFF	TGCAGTGCGATCGGTTACACTGAAGCTTTCTTT
TRBV20-1	-	TRBJ2-7	-	CSASGLEQYF	TGCAGTGCTAGTGGACTAGAGCAGTACTTC
TRBV27	-	TRBJ2-3	-	CASSFKGEGAQYF	TGTGCCAGCAGTTTTAAGGGGGAAGGTGCGCAGTATTTT
TRBV29-1	TRBD1	TRBJ1-2	-	CSVSRTGDGYTF	TGCAGCGTATCCCGGACAGGGGATGGCTACACCTTC
TRBV6-5	-	TRBJ1-5	-	CASSSGMIGQPQHF	TGTGCCAGCAGTTCAGGAATGATAGGTCAGCCCCAGCATTTT
TRBV5-1	-	TRBJ2-1	-	CASSLDPGINEQFF	TGCGCCAGCAGCTTGGATCCAGGTATCAATGAGCAGTTCTTC
TRBV5-1	-	TRBJ2-7	-	CAKKLSSYEQYF	TGCGCCAAAAAGCTGAGCTCCTACGAGCAGTACTTC
TRBV4-3	TRBD1	TRBJ1-3	-	CASSQSTGGAGNTIYF	TGCGCCAGCAGCCAATCGACAGGGGGCGCAGGAAACACCATATATTTT
TRBV6-5	-	TRBJ2-7	-	CASSYSGSAVTYEQYF	TGTGCCAGCAGTTACTCGGGTAGCGCGGTGACCTACGAGCAGTACTTC
TRBV29-1	TRBD1	TRBJ2-7	-	CSVGQGIFYEQYF	TGCAGCGTCGGACAGGGAATCTTCTACGAGCAGTACTTC